This T cell receptor beta chain was found in a study of T-cell memory formation after mild COVID-19. Study results and caveats: Second-wave clones with a day 37 peak had unconfirmed SARS-CoV-2 specificity.

This clonotype was counted only a few times. The antigen is unknown. MiXCR was run by TCRdb on the 5' RACE reads, yielding one entry per CDR3 protein. The table lists almost 350,000 distinct CDR3 sequences, 20% to 25% of them singletons. V shed 1 base and J 3 bases; nucleotides not matched to a gene: 5. The CDR3 has 15 amino acids. The sample taken for sequencing was PBMCs or a T cell subset sorted from them (not recorded which). The chain couples TRBV12-3 or TRBV12-4 to TRBJ2-7; TRBD1 aligns across 8 bases. The sequence came from a man between 18 and 35 years old who had mild COVID-19 (a few samples of this study predate the infection). Cell type and time point are not known. In nucleotides, the CDR3 is TGTGCCAGCAGTTTAGGGGACAGGAGGGGCTACGAGCAGTACTTC. Protein: CASSLGDRRGYEQYF.